The 24 T cell receptor beta chains reported below all come from one sample, sequenced in a study of cytomegalovirus exposure and HLA in healthy donors. With 60 Vbeta and 13 Jbeta primers, the PCR was carried out. Assay used: immunoSEQ multiplex PCR; TCRdb lists only in-frame clones, some missing. The sample has under 70,000 clones. Sequenced input: PBMCs. These receptors all stem from a female donor in good health and CMV-seropositive.

This rearrangement joins TRBV4-3 to TRBJ2-7; the D gene is possibly TRBD2 (6 bases). The CDR3 has 16 residues. Trimming took 0 bases from V and 3 from J, leaving 15 bases between them. Looked up from germline, CDR1 is LGHNA and CDR2 is YSLEER. This chain's CDR3 is CASSQDGRGSNYEQYF. The CDR3, as DNA: TGCGCCAGCAGCCAAGATGGGCGGGGCAGCAACTACGAGCAGTACTTC.

The rearrangement joins TRBV7-2 to TRBJ2-7; D ambiguous. Germline CDR1 reads SGHTA; CDR2 reads FQGNSA. CDR3 length: 11 amino acids. V lost 5 bases to trimming and J lost 6 bases, with 8 bases between them. The CDR3 sequence is CASSVSREQYF. The CDR3 coding sequence is TGTGCCAGCAGCGTTAGTCGCGAGCAGTACTTC.

The rearrangement uses TRBV29-1 and TRBJ2-7; a weak D match, TRBD1 (6 bases). The CDR3 is 13 amino acids. V was trimmed by 2 bases and J by 5 bases, leaving 13 bases between them. Germline CDR1 is SQVTM and CDR2 is ANQGSEA. The chain's CDR3 is CSVEWQGSDEQYF. CDR3 nucleotides: TGCAGCGTTGAATGGCAGGGGTCCGACGAGCAGTACTTC.

V usage is TRBV29-1 and J usage is TRBJ2-7, with TRBD2 as a possible D gene (6 bases). The V gene's germline CDR1 is SQVTM and CDR2 ANQGSEA. The CDR3 is made up of 13 amino acids. The V and J ends lost 6 bases and 3 bases respectively, with 15 bases between them. The CDR3 DNA follows: TGCAGCGTCCACCGCCCGGGAGACTACGAGCAGTACTTC. This sequence encodes CSVHRPGDYEQYF.

This chain links TRBV19 with TRBJ2-3, with D possibly being TRBD2 (5 bases). Trimming stripped 5 bases from V and 3 bases from J, with 15 bases between. CDR1 LNHDA and CDR2 SQIVND come from the germline V gene (reference sequence). The length of the CDR3 is 15 residues. In nucleotides, the CDR3 is TGTGCCAGTAGTTTGGTCAGTGAGGGAACAGATACGCAGTATTTT. This codes for CASSLVSEGTDTQYF.

The V gene is TRBV5-5, the J gene TRBJ1-2, with D possibly matching TRBD1 (6 bases). This CDR3 has 14 residues. Trimming took off 4 bases at V and 4 bases at J, with 14 bases between the two ends. Germline CDR1 reads SGHKS; CDR2 reads YYEKEE (reference sequence). CDR3 sequence: CASSRGAESYGYTF. The CDR3 nucleotides are TGTGCCAGCAGCCGGGGGGCCGAGTCCTATGGCTACACCTTC.

The chain joins TRBV7-9 to TRBJ1-1; D uncertain. Looked up from germline, CDR1 is SEHNR and CDR2 is FQNEAQ (reference sequence). V lost 1 base and J lost 1, with 7 bases in between. This CDR3 region has 14 residues. The CDR3 sequence: CASSLVGSNTEAFF. CDR3 in DNA: TGTGCCAGCAGCTTAGTCGGTTCGAACACTGAAGCTTTCTTT. Based on the CDR3 plus reference TRBV7-9 and TRBJ1-1, the full variable domain is DTGVSQNPRHKITKRGQNVTFRCDPISEHNRLYWYRQTLGQGPEFLTYFQNEAQLEKSRLLSDRFSAERPKGSFSTLEIQRTEQGDSAMYLCASSLVGSNTEAFFGQGTRLTVV.

V is TRBV15 and J is TRBJ1-2, with TRBD1 as a possible D gene (6 bases). Trimming took 7 bases from V and 6 from J, leaving 15 bases between them. This CDR3 region has 13 residues. CDR1 and CDR2 from the germline V gene are LNHNV and YYDKDF (reference sequence). CDR3 amino acids: CATTFDRTHGYTF. The CDR3 DNA reads as TGTGCCACCACCTTCGACAGGACTCATGGCTACACCTTC.

CDR3 in DNA: TGTGCCAGCAGCTTGGGGGCCACGACTGAAGCTTTCTTT. Amino acid sequence: CASSLGATTEAFF. V and J are TRBV5-6 and TRBJ1-1; no reliable D call. Trimming left V 0 bases short and J 5 bases short, with 8 bases between. Germline V lookup: CDR1 SGHDT, CDR2 YYEEEE. The CDR3 has 13 residues.

The rearrangement joins TRBV29-1 to TRBJ1-2; D is uncertain. The V end was cut by 2 bases, the J end by 7 bases, with 8 bases between. Germline V gives CDR1 SQVTM, CDR2 ANQGSEA. The CDR3 is 11 residues long. The CDR3 spells CSVEQEAGYTF. CDR3 sequence (DNA): TGCAGCGTTGAACAGGAGGCTGGCTACACCTTC.

This chain uses TRBV7-9 with TRBJ1-1, with TRBD1 matching over 8 bases. CDR1 is SEHNR and CDR2 is FQNEAQ in the germline V gene (reference sequence). The CDR3 sequence is 15 residues long. V lost 5 bases to trimming and J lost 7 bases; unmatched junction nucleotides: 12. CDR3 amino acids: CASSPKTGAHREAFF. The CDR3 nucleotides read TGTGCCAGCAGCCCAAAGACAGGGGCGCACCGTGAAGCTTTCTTT.

About this clone itself: A read error may account for a junction end that differs from germline. The J gene is TRBJ1-1, the V gene TRBV30, with TRBD1 identical over 7 bases. The CDR3 contains 13 residues. Germline-derived CDR1 and CDR2 are GTSNPN and SVGIG (reference sequence). Written as DNA, the CDR3 is TGTGCCTGGACCGGCAGGGGGAACACTGAAGATTTCTTT. Translating gives CAWTGRGNTEDFF.

The chain combines TRBV7-2 with TRBJ2-7; 7 nucleotides match TRBD1. The CDR3 spans 15 residues. The V gene end was trimmed by 5 bases and the J gene end by 2 bases; junction bases not matched to a gene: 9. CDR1 and CDR2 from the germline V gene are SGHTA and FQGNSA. CDR3 nucleotide sequence: TGTGCCAGCAGCCCCCGGCAGGGGGTGGCCTACGAGCAGTACTTC. Residues: CASSPRQGVAYEQYF. Full variable domain (rest looked up from reference TRBV7-2 and TRBJ2-7): GAGVSQSPSNKVTEKGKDVELRCDPISGHTALYWYRQSLGQGLEFLIYFQGNSAPDKSGLPSDRFSAERTGGSVSTLTIQRTQQEDSAVYLCASSPRQGVAYEQYFGPGTRLTVT.

The DNA of the CDR3 is TGTGCCAGCTCACCGGGAAGCGGAGACTACAATGAGCAGTTCTTC. This sequence encodes CASSPGSGDYNEQFF. The chain recombines TRBV18 with TRBJ2-1; D perhaps matches TRBD2 (5 bases). Trimming took 3 bases from V and 3 from J, leaving 12 bases between them. CDR1 and CDR2 (germline): KGHSH, LQKENI. The CDR3 sequence is 15 residues long.

J is TRBJ2-7 and V is TRBV27; 11 bases line up with TRBD2. This CDR3 is built from 15 residues. The V and J ends lost 6 bases and 0 bases, in that order; junction bases with no gene match: 4. Germline CDR1 is MNHEY and CDR2 is SMNVEV (reference sequence). The CDR3 loop is CASSPGLAASYEQYF. The CDR3 region has the DNA TGTGCCAGCAGCCCGGGACTAGCGGCCTCCTACGAGCAGTACTTC.

This chain connects TRBV18 to TRBJ2-5; 9 bases match TRBD2. J lost 5 bases, V lost 6 bases, and 7 bases had no gene match. The V gene's germline CDR1 is KGHSH and CDR2 LQKENI. The length of the CDR3 is 14 residues. CDR3 sequence: CASSATSGGETQYF. The CDR3 DNA sequence: TGTGCCAGCTCCGCGACTAGCGGTGGGGAGACCCAGTACTTC.

The J gene is TRBJ2-7, the V gene TRBV25-1, with no clear D. From germline, CDR1 is MGHDK and CDR2 SYGVNS. Trimming took off 1 base at V and 5 bases at J, with 9 bases between the two ends. This CDR3 is 13 amino acids long. The CDR3 loop is CASSESPPDEQYF. The CDR3 nucleotides read TGTGCCAGCAGTGAATCCCCCCCGGACGAGCAGTACTTC.

The V gene is TRBV2, the J gene TRBJ2-2; possible D gene TRBD1, 6 bases. This CDR3 spans 15 amino acids. Germline CDR1 is SNHLY and CDR2 is FYNNEI. V was cut by 5 bases and J by 3 bases, with 13 bases left in between. The CDR3 DNA is TGTGCCAGCAGTTCCCACCCAGGGGACACCGGGGAGCTGTTTTTT. This sequence encodes CASSSHPGDTGELFF.

This chain joins TRBV28 and TRBJ2-1; 8 nucleotides match TRBD2. Germline V gene data show CDR1 as MDHEN and CDR2 as SYDVKM. This CDR3 comprises 14 residues. V dropped 8 bases and J dropped 0; count of bases not matched to a gene: 3. CDR3 region: CASSLADSYNEQFF. In DNA, the CDR3 is TGTGCCAGCTCACTAGCGGACTCCTACAATGAGCAGTTCTTC.

As DNA, the CDR3 is TGTGCCAGCAGTTATACTCCCCGGGAGACCCAGTACTTC. It encodes CASSYTPRETQYF. The V and J genes are TRBV6-5 and TRBJ2-5; D is uncertain. This CDR3 is built from 13 residues. The germline V gene encodes CDR1 MNHEY and CDR2 SVGAGI. Deletions cut 3 bases from V and 5 bases from J, with 10 bases between.

The chain is built from TRBV4-3 and TRBJ1-4, with 7 nucleotides matching TRBD1. This CDR3 contains 15 residues. Germline-derived CDR1 and CDR2 are LGHNA and YSLEER. The V segment lost 0 bases and the J segment 11 bases; nucleotides outside the gene matches: 9. The CDR3 DNA reads TGCGCCAGCAGCCAAGATGGGGGACCGGGACAGAAACTGTTTTTT. This sequence encodes CASSQDGGPGQKLFF.

V usage is TRBV18 and J usage is TRBJ2-3, with D tentatively TRBD2 (6 bases). This CDR3 region has 15 residues. Germline V gene data show CDR1 as KGHSH and CDR2 as LQKENI. Trimming removed 8 bases from V and 3 bases from J, with 18 bases in between. The CDR3 nucleotides read TGTGCCAGCGCGTTCCCGGGGGTAACTACAGATACGCAGTATTTT. Protein sequence: CASAFPGVTTDTQYF.

V and J are TRBV7-9 and TRBJ2-6; D perhaps matches TRBD2 (7 bases). The CDR3 sequence is 17 residues long. V gave up 4 bases and J gave up 1 base, with 14 bases separating them. CDR1 is SEHNR, CDR2 FQNEAQ, per germline (reference sequence). The CDR3 sequence: CASSSGGDISGANVLTF. The CDR3 DNA reads TGTGCCAGCAGCTCTGGGGGGGACATTTCTGGGGCCAACGTCCTGACTTTC.

The chain is built from TRBV19 and TRBJ2-7, with 12 bases fitting TRBD2. The CDR3 totals 17 residues. Germline CDR1 LNHDA, CDR2 SQIVND (reference sequence). Losses at the gene ends were 3 bases for V and 5 bases for J; bases not matched to a gene: 11. The CDR3 DNA reads TGTGCCAGTAGTATCGCGTCGCTAGCGGGGGGGCCCCACGAGCAGTACTTC. Encoded protein: CASSIASLAGGPHEQYF.